The 7 T cell receptor beta chains presented below share a single source sample, sequenced in a study of cytomegalovirus exposure and HLA in healthy donors. With 60 Vbeta and 13 Jbeta primers, the PCR was carried out. This table comes from immunoSEQ multiplex PCR, and its TCRdb copy is limited to in-frame clones, with some not included. The sample holds approximately 120,000 clones, 17% seen once. Sample: PBMCs. Receptors originate from a female donor in good health and CMV-seropositive.

This clone has just a few counts. The genes are TRBV11-2 and TRBJ2-3; 8 positions agree with TRBD1. Germline loops: CDR1 SGHAT, CDR2 FQNNGV. This CDR3 region has 17 residues. V trimming: 6 bases; J trimming: 0 bases; junction bases outside the gene matches: 11. The DNA of the CDR3 is TGTGCCAGCAGATTTCGCCGTGGACAGGGCAGCACAGATACGCAGTATTTT. This gives the protein CASRFRRGQGSTDTQYF.

The chain employs TRBV11-2 and TRBJ2-2; TRBD1 agrees at 12 bases. Germline CDR1 and CDR2: SGHAT and FQNNGV. The CDR3 consists of 17 residues. V lost 6 bases to trimming and J lost 6 bases; unmatched junction nucleotides: 11. This chain's CDR3 is CASSHLPGQGAAGELFF. The CDR3, as DNA: TGTGCCAGCAGTCACCTTCCGGGACAGGGGGCGGCCGGGGAGCTGTTTTTT.

The V call is TRBV19, the J call TRBJ2-1; 10 bases are shared with TRBD2. This CDR3 contains 13 residues. V shed 8 bases and J 8 bases; nucleotides not matched to a gene: 6. Germline V lookup: CDR1 LNHDA, CDR2 SQIVND (reference sequence). The CDR3 spells CASRTSGVDEQFF. The CDR3 bases are TGTGCCAGTCGTACTAGCGGGGTCGATGAGCAGTTCTTC.

The chain combines TRBV11-2 with TRBJ1-3; D uncertain. The CDR3 totals 15 residues. V lost 1 base to trimming and J lost 3 bases, with 10 bases between them. Per the germline V gene, CDR1 is SGHAT and CDR2 is FQNNGV. The CDR3 loop is CASSLARYLGNTIYF. In nucleotides, the CDR3 is TGTGCCAGCAGCTTAGCTCGGTATCTTGGAAACACCATATATTTT.

The chain is built from TRBV28 and TRBJ2-7; TRBD1 agrees at 8 bases. Trimming cost V 4 bases and J 3 bases; bases outside gene matches: 14. This CDR3 is built from 17 residues. Looked up from germline, CDR1 is MDHEN and CDR2 is SYDVKM. The CDR3 protein is CASSSPGTGTGFYEQYF. The CDR3 DNA is TGTGCCAGCAGTTCTCCGGGGACAGGAACGGGATTCTACGAGCAGTACTTC.

This clone was counted only a few times. The J gene is TRBJ1-1, the V gene TRBV7-2; 7 nucleotides align to TRBD1. The junction had 7 bases not matched to a gene; V was cut back by 5 bases and J by 4 bases. CDR3 length equals 14 residues. Per germline, CDR1 SGHTA and CDR2 FQGNSA. The CDR3: CASSRDRVATEAFF. In DNA, the CDR3 is TGTGCCAGCAGCCGCGACAGGGTGGCCACTGAAGCTTTCTTT.

The rearrangement uses TRBV4-1 and TRBJ1-6; 9 bases are shared with TRBD1. V shed 6 bases and J 6 bases; nucleotides not matched to a gene: 6. Germline CDR1 is MGHRA and CDR2 is YSYEKL. This CDR3 has 15 residues. CDR3 in DNA: TGCGCCAGCAGAAAAGGACAGGGGTCTAATTCACCCCTCCACTTT. As protein: CASRKGQGSNSPLHF.